These 20 T cell receptor beta chains were sequenced from one sample in a study of T cell repertoires in cytomegalovirus infection. TCRdb fed the reads into MiXCR, producing one record per CDR3 protein. The data show about 490,000 distinct CDR3 sequences, approximately 16% seen once. Sequences were obtained from CD8+ T cells from PBMCs. The receptor source for this set is a human donor in good health (CMV status not recorded). Some clones in this sample may be carry-over from other donors' samples.

This clonotype was recorded many times. This chain links TRBV12-3 or TRBV12-4 with TRBJ2-7; no definite D call. Between the trimmed V and J ends, which lost 5 bases and 5 bases, there was a span of 13 bases. The CDR3 has 13 amino acids. The CDR3 DNA reads as TGTGCCAGCAGTCCCTCCGGGCAGAACGAGCAGTACTTC. Residues: CASSPSGQNEQYF.

This clonotype showed up just a few times. The chain recombines TRBV5-1 with TRBJ1-1, with D tentatively TRBD1 (6 bases). Trimming left V 0 bases short and J 11 bases short, with 14 bases between. CDR3 length equals 13 residues. Per the germline V gene, CDR1 is SGHRS and CDR2 is YFSETQ. CDR3 sequence (DNA): TGCGCCAGCAGCTTGGATATTGACAGGAGCGCTTTCTTT. This gives the protein CASSLDIDRSAFF.

The rearrangement uses TRBV5-6 and TRBJ2-3, with unresolved D. Deletions cut 0 bases from V and 10 bases from J, with 9 bases between. The CDR3 runs 12 residues. The germline V gene has CDR1 SGHDT and CDR2 YYEEEE. The CDR3 region has the DNA TGTGCCAGCAGCTTGGGTAGGGATTCGCAGTATTTT. It codes for CASSLGRDSQYF. The complete variable domain, with remaining parts taken from reference TRBV5-6 and TRBJ2-3, reads DAGVTQSPTHLIKTRGQQVTLRCSPKSGHDTVSWYQQALGQGPQFIFQYYEEEERQRGNFPDRFSGHQFPNYSSELNVNALLLGDSALYLCASSLGRDSQYFGPGTRLTVL.

This chain joins TRBV6-5 and TRBJ1-3, with D hard to call. Trimming stripped 0 bases from V and 0 bases from J, with 15 bases between. From germline, CDR1 is MNHEY and CDR2 SVGAGI. The length of the CDR3 is 18 residues. CDR3 in DNA: TGTGCCAGCAGTTACTCGAGGTCAGATCCTAGCTCTGGAAACACCATATATTTT. It specifies CASSYSRSDPSSGNTIYF.

This clonotype was observed a few times. This chain links TRBV29-1 with TRBJ1-2; TRBD1 is a possible D gene (5 bases). The germline CDR1 and CDR2 sequences are SQVTM and ANQGSEA. This CDR3 has 11 amino acids. V shed 3 bases and J shed 5 bases, with 7 bases lying between them. CDR3 in amino acids: CSVEGPYGYTF. The CDR3 coding sequence is TGCAGCGTTGAGGGGCCTTATGGCTACACCTTC.

A few counts support this clonotype. The chain is built from TRBV27 and TRBJ2-1; 15 bases are a match to TRBD2. The germline V gene has CDR1 MNHEY and CDR2 SMNVEV (reference sequence). The CDR3 is 17 amino acids. Germline trimming cut 5 bases from V and 4 bases from J; bases unmatched to any gene: 6. CDR3: CASSMTGTSGRYNEQFF. CDR3 DNA: TGTGCCAGCAGTATGACGGGGACTAGCGGGAGGTACAATGAGCAGTTCTTC.

By share, this clonotype ranks as medium-sized. The chain uses TRBV7-9 and TRBJ2-7, with D possibly TRBD2 on 6 matching bases. This CDR3 has 12 residues. The V gene lost 5 bases and the J gene lost 3 bases, with 8 bases spanning the gap. Germline CDR1 is SEHNR and CDR2 is FQNEAQ (reference sequence). The CDR3 loop reads CASSPGGYEQYF. The CDR3 bases are TGTGCCAGCAGCCCCGGGGGCTACGAGCAGTACTTC.

This clonotype came up many times. The gene calls are TRBV7-9 and TRBJ2-6, with TRBD1 matching over 9 bases. The germline gives CDR1 SEHNR, CDR2 FQNEAQ (reference sequence). V gave up 10 bases and J gave up 1 base; unmatched junction bases: 11. This CDR3 is built from 17 residues. The CDR3 here is CAIPYGTGRSGANVLTF. The DNA of the CDR3 is TGTGCCATCCCCTACGGGACAGGGCGTTCTGGGGCCAACGTCCTGACTTTC.

This clonotype was counted at least ten times. This chain uses TRBV7-3 with TRBJ1-3, with D uncertain. Trimming took off 2 bases at V and 0 bases at J, with 20 bases between the two ends. The CDR3 is 19 amino acids. The V gene's germline CDR1 is SGHTA and CDR2 FQGTGA. Here the CDR3 DNA reads TGTGCCAGCAGCTTACGAACTTCAGGACCCCGCAGCTCTGGAAACACCATATATTTT. Translated: CASSLRTSGPRSSGNTIYF.

This clonotype has a count of ten or more. The gene calls are TRBV11-1 and TRBJ2-3, with 13 nucleotides matching TRBD2. Germline values: CDR1 SGHAT, CDR2 FQDESV (reference sequence). V shed 5 bases, J shed 0 bases, and the junction held 8 bases outside the gene matches. This CDR3 contains 18 residues. The CDR3 region has the DNA TGTGCCAGCAGCCTAGGACTAGCGGGGGCCTCTAGCACAGATACGCAGTATTTT. Protein: CASSLGLAGASSTDTQYF.

Many counts were recorded for this clonotype. The rearrangement joins TRBV5-1 to TRBJ1-1; 7 nucleotides match TRBD1. The germline CDR1 and CDR2 sequences are SGHRS and YFSETQ. Trimming cost V 4 bases and J 2 bases; bases outside gene matches: 11. CDR3 length: 16 amino acids. The CDR3 here is CASSPEGAGANTEAFF. The CDR3 region has the DNA TGCGCCAGCAGCCCGGAGGGGGCAGGGGCAAACACTGAAGCTTTCTTT.

The genes are TRBV20-1 and TRBJ1-1; 7 bases match TRBD1. Germline V gives CDR1 DFQATT, CDR2 SNEGSKA (reference sequence). The CDR3 loop spans 15 amino acids. V dropped 5 bases and J dropped 1; count of bases not matched to a gene: 10. CDR3 sequence reads: CSASPGTEENTEAFF. The CDR3 DNA is TGCAGTGCTTCGCCCGGGACAGAGGAGAACACTGAAGCTTTCTTT.

The table lists this clonotype with many counts. This chain connects TRBV27 to TRBJ2-1; TRBD2 might be the D (6 bases). V was pared by 6 bases and J by 5 bases, with 14 bases between. CDR3 size: 14 residues. Per the germline V gene, CDR1 is MNHEY and CDR2 is SMNVEV (reference sequence). The CDR3 here is CASSLTGDHNEQFF. The CDR3 DNA reads TGTGCCAGCAGCCTAACGGGGGATCACAATGAGCAGTTCTTC.

This clonotype was detected a few times. The V call is TRBV7-9, the J call TRBJ2-5; D is unclear. Trimming stripped 2 bases from V and 1 base from J, with 8 bases between. CDR3 size: 14 residues. Germline CDR1 reads SEHNR; CDR2 reads FQNEAQ (reference sequence). This CDR3 reads CASSLQEIQETQYF. CDR3 coding DNA: TGTGCCAGCAGCTTACAGGAGATCCAAGAGACCCAGTACTTC. The full variable domain, in which reference TRBV7-9 and TRBJ2-5 provide the parts outside the CDR3, is DTGVSQNPRHKITKRGQNVTFRCDPISEHNRLYWYRQTLGQGPEFLTYFQNEAQLEKSRLLSDRFSAERPKGSFSTLEIQRTEQGDSAMYLCASSLQEIQETQYFGPGTRLLVL.

This clonotype was counted many times. The chain is built from TRBV7-9 and TRBJ1-1, with D tentatively TRBD1 (5 bases). Trimming pared 5 bases from V and 0 bases from J, leaving 13 bases between. The CDR3 length is 15 residues. From germline, CDR1 is SEHNR and CDR2 FQNEAQ (reference sequence). CDR3 protein: CASSASGGVNTEAFF. The DNA for the CDR3 is TGTGCCAGCAGCGCCTCTGGGGGGGTGAACACTGAAGCTTTCTTT.

The table lists this clonotype with a few counts. V gene TRBV3-1 combines with J gene TRBJ2-3, with a weak D call TRBD1 (6 bases). Germline V gene data show CDR1 as LGHDT and CDR2 as YNNKEL (reference sequence). The CDR3 consists of 15 residues. Trimming cost V 1 base and J 4 bases, with 12 bases left between them. CDR3 nucleotides: TGTGCCAGCAGCCAAGGGTACAGGGTGTCAGATACGCAGTATTTT. Amino acids: CASSQGYRVSDTQYF.

This clonotype was recorded at least ten times. The chain joins TRBV7-3 to TRBJ2-1, with 9 nucleotides matching TRBD1. The V segment lost 4 bases and the J segment 7 bases; nucleotides outside the gene matches: 8. CDR1 SGHTA and CDR2 FQGTGA come from the germline V gene. The CDR3 is made up of 15 amino acids. The DNA of the CDR3 is TGTGCCAGCAGCTCGCGACAGGGGGAGGAAAATGAGCAGTTCTTC. This translates into CASSSRQGEENEQFF.

The chain carries TRBV6-6 and TRBJ2-1; D assignment may be TRBD1 or TRBD2 (5 bases each). The CDR3 runs to 15 residues. Germline V gene lookup returns CDR1 MNHNY and CDR2 SVGAGI (reference sequence). Between the trimmed V and J ends, which lost 7 bases and 6 bases, there was a span of 19 bases. CDR3 DNA sequence: TGTGCCAGCACCTCATGTGGGGCTAGCTCCAATGAGCAGTTCTTC. Protein sequence: CASTSCGASSNEQFF.

This clonotype has ten or more counts. The chain combines TRBV28 with TRBJ2-7, with 10 bases aligning to TRBD2. V was pared by 4 bases and J by 1 base, with 7 bases of the junction left unmatched. Germline CDR1 is MDHEN and CDR2 is SYDVKM. CDR3 length: 16 amino acids. This CDR3 reads CASSSPRTSGSYEQYF. The CDR3 bases are TGTGCCAGCAGTTCCCCCCGGACTAGCGGTTCCTACGAGCAGTACTTC.

This clonotype was found many times. The V call is TRBV4-1, the J call TRBJ2-1, with D possibly being TRBD1 (5 bases). CDR1 is MGHRA, CDR2 YSYEKL, per germline. This CDR3 spans 16 amino acids. Trimming shortened V by 3 bases and J by 1 base, and 13 bases separated the two germline ends. DNA of the CDR3: TGCGCCAGCAGCCAGACCGCGGCAGGGTCCTACAATGAGCAGTTCTTC. It is translated as CASSQTAAGSYNEQFF.